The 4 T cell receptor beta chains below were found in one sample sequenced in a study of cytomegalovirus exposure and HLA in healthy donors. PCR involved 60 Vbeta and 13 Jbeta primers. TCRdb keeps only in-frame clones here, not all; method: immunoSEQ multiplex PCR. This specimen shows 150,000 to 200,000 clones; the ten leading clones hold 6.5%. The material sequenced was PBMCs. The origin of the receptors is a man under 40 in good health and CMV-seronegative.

The CDR3 sequence is CASSRSGILSSYNEQFF. In nucleotides, the CDR3 is TGTGCCAGCAGCCGGTCGGGGATCCTAAGCTCCTACAATGAGCAGTTCTTC. The chain recombines TRBV7-9 with TRBJ2-1; D might be TRBD2 (5 bases). The V end was cut by 5 bases, the J end by 0 bases, with 17 bases between. The CDR3 totals 17 residues. The germline gives CDR1 SEHNR, CDR2 FQNEAQ (reference sequence).

The CDR3 loop is CASSEAPRGGNTEAFF. In DNA form, the CDR3 reads TGTGCCAGCAGTGAAGCCCCCCGCGGAGGGAACACTGAAGCTTTCTTT. The chain combines TRBV2 with TRBJ1-1; D unresolved. This CDR3 spans 16 amino acids. Germline V gives CDR1 SNHLY, CDR2 FYNNEI. The V gene lost 0 bases and the J gene lost 1 base, with 12 bases spanning the gap. The entire variable domain, with the rest obtained from reference TRBV2 and TRBJ1-1, is as follows: EPEVTQTPSHQVTQMGQEVILRCVPISNHLYFYWYRQILGQKVEFLVSFYNNEISEKSEIFDDQFSVERPDGSNFTLKIRSTKLEDSAMYFCASSEAPRGGNTEAFFGQGTRLTVV.

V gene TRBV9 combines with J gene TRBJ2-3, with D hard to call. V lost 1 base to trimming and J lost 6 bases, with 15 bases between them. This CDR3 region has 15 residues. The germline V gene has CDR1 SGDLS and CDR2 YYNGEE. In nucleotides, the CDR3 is TGTGCCAGCAGCGTAATGTCAGGTCAGGCGGATACGCAGTATTTT. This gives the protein CASSVMSGQADTQYF.

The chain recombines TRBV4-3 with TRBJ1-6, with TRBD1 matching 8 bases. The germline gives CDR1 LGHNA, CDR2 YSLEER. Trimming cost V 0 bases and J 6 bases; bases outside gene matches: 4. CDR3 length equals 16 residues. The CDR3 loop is CASSQDMDRANSPLHF. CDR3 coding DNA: TGCGCCAGCAGCCAAGATATGGACAGGGCTAATTCACCCCTCCACTTT.